This entry is about one T cell receptor (beta chain). The data originate from a study of blood T cell repertoires in COVID-19. Study background: The samples span acute and convalescent COVID-19 from the United States, Italy and Spain. PBMCs, B-cell-depleted T cells, or T cells were the source of the cDNA or gDNA that made up the material.

Authors' analysis steps: How many nucleated cells were present was estimated from reference gene primer amplification. Data came from immunoSEQ multiplex PCR; TCRdb stores just in-frame clones and leaves some out. D and trimming were read from the DNA, whereas the V and J calls and clone size are those reported in that table. The sample contains 150,000 to 200,000 clones, about 88% of which appear only once. This clonotype was sampled from a human donor in a cohort sampled during active COVID-19. Input material: peripheral blood.

The CDR3 bases are TGCAGCTCCGGACAGGGGGGCAATGAGCAGTTCTTC. It codes for CSSGQGGNEQFF. This sequence joins TRBV29-1 and TRBJ2-1, with 10 bases fitting TRBD1. CDR1 and CDR2 (germline): SQVTM, ANQGSEA. With 8 bases clipped from V and 6 bases from J, the junction kept 4 bases outside the gene matches. The CDR3 covers 12 residues.